There are many counts of the clone carrying this T cell receptor beta chain. Its antigen remains unknown. The total RNA that was extracted per sample amounted to at least 5 micrograms. The germline gives CDR1 SGHRS, CDR2 YFSETQ. The CDR3 consists of 14 residues. V was pared by 1 base and J by 1 base, with 8 bases between. The sample is drawn from a study of blood T cells in healthy people across ages. In the study overall: Every two T cells gave about one barcoded beta molecule via template switching.

Findings of the study overall: Across the age range, TCR beta diversity per million T cells fell in a roughly linear way.

A sample-barcoded 5' primer and a J-beta primer mix were used in a second PCR of about 6 to 11 cycles. Each cDNA molecule was tagged by a template-switch adaptor with 12 random nucleotides. TCRdb called the 5' RACE reads again in MiXCR, with one record for every CDR3 protein. The data contain some 560,000 distinct CDR3 sequences, about 27% of them singletons. The sample also formed part of further work on T cells of mothers and their children.

This TCR derives from a boy aged 2 to 9 in good health. The chain combines TRBV5-1 with TRBJ1-1, with D possibly matching TRBD1 (6 bases). Sequencing was performed on blood. The CDR3 coding sequence is TGCGCCAGCAGCTTGACACAGGGGAACACTGAAGCTTTCTTT. It specifies CASSLTQGNTEAFF.